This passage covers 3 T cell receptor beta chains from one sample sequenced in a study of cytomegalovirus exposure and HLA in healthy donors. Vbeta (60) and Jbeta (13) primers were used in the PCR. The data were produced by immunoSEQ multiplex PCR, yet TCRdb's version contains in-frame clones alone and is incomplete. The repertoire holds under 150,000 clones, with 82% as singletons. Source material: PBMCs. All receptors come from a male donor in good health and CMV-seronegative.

The CDR3 reads CASSPGGSYGYTF. The CDR3 DNA sequence: TGTGCTAGCTCCCCGGGGGGGTCGTATGGCTACACCTTC. The J gene is TRBJ1-2, the V gene TRBV12-5; weak D call: TRBD1 (5 bases). Trimming removed 9 bases at V and 5 bases at J, with 16 bases between. CDR3 length: 13 amino acids. CDR1 and CDR2 (germline): LGHNT, FRNRAP.

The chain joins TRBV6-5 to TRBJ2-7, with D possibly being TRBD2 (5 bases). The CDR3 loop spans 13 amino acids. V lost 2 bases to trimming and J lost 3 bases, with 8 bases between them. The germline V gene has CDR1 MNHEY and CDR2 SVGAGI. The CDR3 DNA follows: TGTGCCAGCAGTTACGGGCGGGTCTACGAGCAGTACTTC. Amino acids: CASSYGRVYEQYF.

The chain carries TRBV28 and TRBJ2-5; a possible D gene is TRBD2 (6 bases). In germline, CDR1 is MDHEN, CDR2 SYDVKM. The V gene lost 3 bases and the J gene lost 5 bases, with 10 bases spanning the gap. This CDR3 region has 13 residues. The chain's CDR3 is CASSLWGRETQYF. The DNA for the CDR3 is TGTGCCAGCAGTTTGTGGGGGAGGGAGACCCAGTACTTC.